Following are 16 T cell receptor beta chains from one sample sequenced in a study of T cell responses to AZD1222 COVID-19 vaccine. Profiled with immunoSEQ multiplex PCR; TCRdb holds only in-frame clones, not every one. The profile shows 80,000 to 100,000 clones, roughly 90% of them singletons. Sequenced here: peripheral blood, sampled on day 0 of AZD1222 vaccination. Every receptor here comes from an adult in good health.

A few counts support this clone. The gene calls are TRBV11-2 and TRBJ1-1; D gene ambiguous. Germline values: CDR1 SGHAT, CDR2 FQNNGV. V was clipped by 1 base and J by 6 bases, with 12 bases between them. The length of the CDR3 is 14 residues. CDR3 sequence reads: CASSLVVQYSEAFF. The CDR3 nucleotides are TGTGCCAGCAGCTTAGTGGTCCAGTACTCTGAAGCTTTCTTT.

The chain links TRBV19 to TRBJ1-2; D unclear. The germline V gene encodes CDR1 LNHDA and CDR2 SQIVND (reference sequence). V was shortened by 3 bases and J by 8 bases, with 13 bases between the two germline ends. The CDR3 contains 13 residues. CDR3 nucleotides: TGTGCCAGTAGTATGTCCAGTCTTGAGGGCTACACCTTC. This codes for CASSMSSLEGYTF.

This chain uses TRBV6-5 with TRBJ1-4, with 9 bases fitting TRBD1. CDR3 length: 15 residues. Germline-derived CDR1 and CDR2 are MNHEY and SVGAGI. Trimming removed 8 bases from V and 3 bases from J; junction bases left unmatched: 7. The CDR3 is CASENNRGPNEKLFF. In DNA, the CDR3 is TGTGCCAGCGAGAACAACAGGGGGCCTAATGAAAAACTGTTTTTT.

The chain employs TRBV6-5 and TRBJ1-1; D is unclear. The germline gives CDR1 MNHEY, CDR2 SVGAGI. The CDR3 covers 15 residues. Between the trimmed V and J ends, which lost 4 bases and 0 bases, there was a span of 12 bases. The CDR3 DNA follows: TGTGCCAGCAGTTTAGAGCTACGCATGAACACTGAAGCTTTCTTT. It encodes CASSLELRMNTEAFF.

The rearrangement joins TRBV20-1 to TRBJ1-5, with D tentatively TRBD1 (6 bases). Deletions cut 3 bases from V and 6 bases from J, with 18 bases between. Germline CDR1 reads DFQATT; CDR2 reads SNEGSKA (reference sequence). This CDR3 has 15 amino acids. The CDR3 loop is CSASSSVDSGQPQHF. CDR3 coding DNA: TGCAGTGCTAGTAGTTCTGTGGACAGTGGTCAGCCCCAGCATTTT.

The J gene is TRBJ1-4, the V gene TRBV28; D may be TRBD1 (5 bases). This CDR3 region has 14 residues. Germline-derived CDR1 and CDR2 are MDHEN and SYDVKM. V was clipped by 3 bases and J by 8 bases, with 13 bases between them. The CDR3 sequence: CASSLGQLQEKLFF. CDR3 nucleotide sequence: TGTGCCAGCAGTTTGGGGCAGTTACAAGAAAAACTGTTTTTT. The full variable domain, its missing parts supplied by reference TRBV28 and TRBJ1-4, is DVKVTQSSRYLVKRTGEKVFLECVQDMDHENMFWYRQDPGLGLRLIYFSYDVKMKEKGDIPEGYSVSREKKERFSLILESASTNQTSMYLCASSLGQLQEKLFFGSGTQLSVL.

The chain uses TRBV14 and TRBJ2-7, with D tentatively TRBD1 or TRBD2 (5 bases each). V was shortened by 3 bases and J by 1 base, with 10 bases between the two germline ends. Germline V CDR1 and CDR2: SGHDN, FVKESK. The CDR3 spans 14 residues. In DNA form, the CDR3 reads TGTGCCAGCAGCCAGGGGGTTCGGTCCTACGAGCAGTACTTC. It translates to CASSQGVRSYEQYF.

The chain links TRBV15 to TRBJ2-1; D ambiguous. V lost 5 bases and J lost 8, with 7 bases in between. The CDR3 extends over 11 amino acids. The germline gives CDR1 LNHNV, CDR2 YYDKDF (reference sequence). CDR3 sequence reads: CATSSIHEQFF. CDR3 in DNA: TGTGCCACCAGCTCAATCCATGAGCAGTTCTTC.

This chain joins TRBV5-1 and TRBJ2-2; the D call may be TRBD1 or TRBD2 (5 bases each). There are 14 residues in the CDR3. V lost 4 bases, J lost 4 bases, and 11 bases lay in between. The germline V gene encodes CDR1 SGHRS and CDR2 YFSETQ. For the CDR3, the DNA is TGCGCCAGCAGCCTACGGGGACCCACCGGGGAGCTGTTTTTT. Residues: CASSLRGPTGELFF.

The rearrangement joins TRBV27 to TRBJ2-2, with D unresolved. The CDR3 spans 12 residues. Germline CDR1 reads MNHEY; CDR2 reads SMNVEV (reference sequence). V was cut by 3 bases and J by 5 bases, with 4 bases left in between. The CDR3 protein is CASSFMTGELFF. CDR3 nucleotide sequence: TGTGCCAGCAGTTTTATGACCGGGGAGCTGTTTTTT.

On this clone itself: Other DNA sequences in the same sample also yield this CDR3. CDR3 coding DNA: TGTGCCAGCAGCGCTCGTCCGGAAGAGCAGTACTTC. Its translation is CASSARPEEQYF. V and J are TRBV2 and TRBJ2-7; no firm D call. V was clipped by 6 bases and J by 7 bases, with 13 bases between them. The CDR3 sequence is 12 residues long. Germline CDR1 is SNHLY and CDR2 is FYNNEI.

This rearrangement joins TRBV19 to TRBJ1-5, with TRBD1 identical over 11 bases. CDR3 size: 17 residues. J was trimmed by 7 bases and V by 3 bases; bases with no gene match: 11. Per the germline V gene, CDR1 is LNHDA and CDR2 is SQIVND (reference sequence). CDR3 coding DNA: TGTGCCAGTAGTATTCCGTTAGGACAGGGGGCTTACCAGCCCCAGCATTTT. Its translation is CASSIPLGQGAYQPQHF. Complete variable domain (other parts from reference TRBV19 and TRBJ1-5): DGGITQSPKYLFRKEGQNVTLSCEQNLNHDAMYWYRQDPGQGLRLIYYSQIVNDFQKGDIAEGYSVSREKKESFPLTVTSAQKNPTAFYLCASSIPLGQGAYQPQHFGDGTRLSIL.

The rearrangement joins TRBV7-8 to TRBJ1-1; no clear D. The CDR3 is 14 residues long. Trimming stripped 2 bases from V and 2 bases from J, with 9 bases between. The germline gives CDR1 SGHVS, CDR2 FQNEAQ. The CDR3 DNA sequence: TGTGCCAGCAGCTTACCCCAGCGAAACACTGAAGCTTTCTTT. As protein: CASSLPQRNTEAFF.

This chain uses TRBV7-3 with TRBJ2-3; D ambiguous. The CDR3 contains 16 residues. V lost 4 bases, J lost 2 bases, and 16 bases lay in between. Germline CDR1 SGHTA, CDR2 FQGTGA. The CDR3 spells CASSYQPLLPTDTQYF. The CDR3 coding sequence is TGTGCCAGCAGCTACCAACCCTTGCTCCCCACAGATACGCAGTATTTT.

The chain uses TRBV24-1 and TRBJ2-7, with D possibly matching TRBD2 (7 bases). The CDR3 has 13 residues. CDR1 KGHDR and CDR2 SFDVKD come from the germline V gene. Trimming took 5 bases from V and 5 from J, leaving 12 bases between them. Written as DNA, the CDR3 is TGTGCCACCAGTGGACGGGGGGCTGACGAGCAGTACTTC. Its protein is CATSGRGADEQYF.

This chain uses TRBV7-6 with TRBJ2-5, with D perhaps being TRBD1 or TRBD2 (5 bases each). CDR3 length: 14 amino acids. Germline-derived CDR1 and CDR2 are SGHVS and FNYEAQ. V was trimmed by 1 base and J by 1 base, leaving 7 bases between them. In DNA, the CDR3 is TGTGCCAGCAGCTTAGGGGGGTTCCAAGAGACCCAGTACTTC. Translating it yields CASSLGGFQETQYF. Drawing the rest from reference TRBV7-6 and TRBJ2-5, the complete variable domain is GAGVSQSPRYKVTKRGQDVALRCDPISGHVSLYWYRQALGQGPEFLTYFNYEAQQDKSGLPNDRFSAERPEGSISTLTIQRTEQRDSAMYRCASSLGGFQETQYFGPGTRLLVL.